The 27 T cell receptor beta chains presented below share a single source sample, sequenced in a study of blood T cell repertoires in COVID-19. Assay: immunoSEQ multiplex PCR; the TCRdb copy retains only in-frame clones and omits some. This table has roughly 150,000 clones, about four fifths appearing once. Source material: peripheral blood. These receptor sequences come from a woman of 80 years or more with COVID-19, enrolled during active disease.

V and J are TRBV18 and TRBJ2-2, with 7 nucleotides matching TRBD1. Germline CDR1 KGHSH, CDR2 LQKENI. The CDR3 spans 14 residues. Trimming at V came to 3 bases and at J to 6 bases, leaving 4 bases not matched to a gene. DNA for the CDR3: TGTGCCAGCTCACCGAGGGGGCCCGCCGGGGAGCTGTTTTTT. Translation: CASSPRGPAGELFF.

The chain links TRBV7-9 to TRBJ1-2, with 9 bases fitting TRBD1. The CDR3 covers 17 residues. The germline gives CDR1 SEHNR, CDR2 FQNEAQ (reference sequence). Trimming took 5 bases from V and 2 from J; bases not matched to a gene: 12. The CDR3: CASSQVNRGLLNYGYTF. CDR3 sequence (DNA): TGTGCCAGCAGCCAAGTTAACAGGGGGCTACTCAACTATGGCTACACCTTC.

V usage is TRBV5-1 and J usage is TRBJ2-5; tentatively, D is TRBD1 (6 bases). Trimming removed 3 bases from V and 1 base from J, with 13 bases in between. CDR3 length equals 15 residues. CDR1 and CDR2 (germline): SGHRS, YFSETQ. CDR3 DNA sequence: TGCGCCAGCAGCTGGCAGGGGATACTCCAAGAGACCCAGTACTTC. Its protein product is CASSWQGILQETQYF.

The chain links TRBV19 to TRBJ2-2; 7 positions agree with TRBD1. CDR3 length: 14 amino acids. J was trimmed by 7 bases and V by 5 bases; bases with no gene match: 7. The germline V gene has CDR1 LNHDA and CDR2 SQIVND (reference sequence). DNA of the CDR3: TGTGCCAGTAGTCCGGGACAGTTGAGCGGGGAGCTGTTTTTT. The encoded protein is CASSPGQLSGELFF.

The chain has TRBV7-6 and TRBJ2-7, with 9 bases fitting TRBD1. Germline V gene lookup returns CDR1 SGHVS and CDR2 FNYEAQ. With 1 base clipped from V and 1 base from J, the junction kept 5 bases outside the gene matches. CDR3 size: 16 residues. The CDR3 protein is CASSLGGGTGSYEQYF. The DNA of the CDR3 is TGTGCCAGCAGCTTAGGAGGGGGGACAGGGTCCTACGAGCAGTACTTC. The full variable domain, completed using reference TRBV7-6 and TRBJ2-7, is GAGVSQSPRYKVTKRGQDVALRCDPISGHVSLYWYRQALGQGPEFLTYFNYEAQQDKSGLPNDRFSAERPEGSISTLTIQRTEQRDSAMYRCASSLGGGTGSYEQYFGPGTRLTVT.

This clone was counted once. The chain links TRBV6-2 or TRBV6-3 to TRBJ1-1; D gene uncertain. The CDR3 contains 14 residues. V was clipped by 4 bases and J by 5 bases, with 14 bases between them. Germline CDR1 reads MNHEY; CDR2 reads SVGEGT. The CDR3 reads CASSSSRFSTEAFF. The DNA of the CDR3 is TGTGCCAGCAGTTCTAGCCGGTTTTCGACTGAAGCTTTCTTT.

The chain recombines TRBV6-2 or TRBV6-3 with TRBJ1-5, with a weak D call TRBD1 (5 bases). Germline-derived CDR1 and CDR2 are MNHEY and SVGEGT. This CDR3 is built from 14 residues. V was cut by 4 bases and J by 5 bases, with 12 bases left in between. In nucleotides, the CDR3 is TGTGCCAGCAGTTTGTGGGACTTTGATCAGCCCCAGCATTTT. This encodes CASSLWDFDQPQHF.

The chain couples TRBV28 to TRBJ1-2; 9 bases are a match to TRBD1. The germline V gene encodes CDR1 MDHEN and CDR2 SYDVKM. The CDR3 length is 12 residues. V lost 10 bases to trimming and J lost 7 bases; unmatched junction nucleotides: 7. CDR3 sequence (DNA): TGTGCCACCTCTGACAGGGGGGCTGGCTACACCTTC. It yields the protein CATSDRGAGYTF.

The chain links TRBV2 to TRBJ1-6; D possibly corresponds to TRBD1 (6 bases). From germline, CDR1 is SNHLY and CDR2 FYNNEI. V lost 4 bases to trimming and J lost 9 bases, with 13 bases between them. The CDR3 spans 14 residues. CDR3 nucleotides: TGTGCCAGCAGTGGAGACAGGCCCCCTTCACCCCTCCACTTT. It encodes CASSGDRPPSPLHF.

The chain joins TRBV7-8 to TRBJ1-4; 12 bases line up with TRBD1. Germline values: CDR1 SGHVS, CDR2 FQNEAQ. V shed 0 bases, J shed 3 bases, and the junction held 8 bases outside the gene matches. The CDR3 length is 19 residues. CDR3 loop: CASSLANRDRGLSNEKLFF. DNA of the CDR3: TGTGCCAGCAGCTTAGCGAACCGGGACAGGGGGCTTTCTAATGAAAAACTGTTTTTT.

The chain employs TRBV6-4 and TRBJ2-1, with 7 bases matching TRBD2. Germline V gives CDR1 MRHNA, CDR2 SNTAGT. Germline trimming cut 3 bases from V and 7 bases from J; bases unmatched to any gene: 9. The CDR3 runs 15 residues. The CDR3 sequence: CASSEEGLAVNEQFF. DNA for the CDR3: TGTGCCAGCAGTGAGGAGGGGCTAGCGGTTAATGAGCAGTTCTTC.

Note on this clone: The germline gene is not matched at one end of the junction; a read error may be the cause. Other DNA sequences in the sample encode the same CDR3. The chain employs TRBV9 and TRBJ2-1; a possible D gene is TRBD2 (6 bases). Germline CDR1 SGDLS, CDR2 YYNGEE. The CDR3 sequence is 16 residues long. The CDR3 sequence is CASSGALAISYNEQFF. As DNA, the CDR3 is TGTGCCAGTAGCGGAGCCCTAGCGATCTCCTACAATGAGCAGTTCTTC.

This sequence joins TRBV14 and TRBJ1-4; 7 bases fit TRBD1. This CDR3 is 15 amino acids long. After removal of 5 bases from V and 4 bases from J, the junction contained 7 bases not matched to a gene. Germline loops: CDR1 SGHDN, CDR2 FVKESK. This chain's CDR3 is CASSYRQGLNEKLFF. CDR3 nucleotide sequence: TGTGCCAGCAGCTATAGACAGGGTCTTAATGAAAAACTGTTTTTT.

The V and J genes are TRBV18 and TRBJ2-2; 7 bases align to TRBD1. This CDR3 is 15 amino acids long. Trimming took 0 bases from V and 6 from J; bases not matched to a gene: 4. The germline V gene encodes CDR1 KGHSH and CDR2 LQKENI. DNA of the CDR3: TGTGCCAGCTCACCACCCCCGCAGGGGGCCGGGGAGCTGTTTTTT. Amino acids: CASSPPPQGAGELFF.

The rearrangement links TRBV18 to TRBJ1-5; D not certain. Deletions cut 1 base from V and 1 base from J, with 11 bases between. Germline V gives CDR1 KGHSH, CDR2 LQKENI. CDR3 length equals 16 residues. The CDR3 DNA is TGTGCCAGCTCACCACGCTCATCGGGAAGCAATCAGCCCCAGCATTTT. Amino acid sequence: CASSPRSSGSNQPQHF.

The chain joins TRBV7-9 to TRBJ2-7; tentative D call: TRBD1 (6 bases). This CDR3 comprises 14 residues. CDR1 SEHNR and CDR2 FQNEAQ come from the germline V gene (reference sequence). V shed 5 bases and J shed 0 bases, with 11 bases lying between them. CDR3 residues: CASSRRGGSYEQYF. DNA for the CDR3: TGTGCCAGCAGCCGGAGAGGGGGCTCCTACGAGCAGTACTTC.

The chain carries TRBV2 and TRBJ1-1; 10 positions agree with TRBD1. V was clipped by 6 bases and J by 3 bases; unmatched bases: 7. CDR1 SNHLY and CDR2 FYNNEI come from the germline V gene. The CDR3 runs 15 residues. This CDR3 reads CASRTGGASDTEAFF. Written as DNA, the CDR3 is TGTGCCAGCAGGACAGGGGGCGCTTCGGACACTGAAGCTTTCTTT.

The chain uses TRBV24-1 and TRBJ2-1, with D possibly being TRBD2 (6 bases). In germline, CDR1 is KGHDR, CDR2 SFDVKD. The CDR3 totals 15 residues. The V and J ends lost 4 bases and 0 bases respectively, with 9 bases between them. This CDR3 is CATSEGGYSYNEQFF. CDR3 bases: TGTGCCACCAGTGAGGGGGGTTACTCCTACAATGAGCAGTTCTTC.

The chain employs TRBV7-9 and TRBJ1-2; TRBD1 agrees at 8 bases. In germline, CDR1 is SEHNR, CDR2 FQNEAQ (reference sequence). The CDR3 loop spans 13 amino acids. Germline trimming cut 8 bases from V and 4 bases from J; bases unmatched to any gene: 6. CDR3 nucleotides: TGTGCCAGCCGCCCGACAGGGGCCTATGGCTACACCTTC. Translated, it gives CASRPTGAYGYTF.

The chain employs TRBV28 and TRBJ1-4; 7 positions match TRBD1. Germline V gives CDR1 MDHEN, CDR2 SYDVKM. The CDR3 loop spans 14 amino acids. The V segment lost 5 bases and the J segment 5 bases; nucleotides outside the gene matches: 5. The CDR3 DNA follows: TGTGCCAGCAGTCTACAGGGGAGGAATGAAAAACTGTTTTTT. Its translation: CASSLQGRNEKLFF.

The chain employs TRBV1 and TRBJ2-3; the table's D gene call, TRBD1, was not cross checked with the DNA. TRBV1 is shown as a pseudogene. The CDR3 is 17 residues long. The CDR3 spells CTRKGDKGTPDADTQYF. CDR3 DNA sequence: TGCACCCGAAAAGGGGACAAGGGGACCCCGGACGCAGATACGCAGTATTTT.

This chain connects TRBV10-3 to TRBJ1-6; D not resolved. The CDR3 has 12 residues. Trimming cost V 6 bases and J 7 bases, with 7 bases left between them. Germline V gene sequence: CDR1 ENHRY, CDR2 SYGVKD. For the CDR3, the DNA is TGTGCCATCAGAACGGAGAATTCACCCCTCCACTTT. Translating it yields CAIRTENSPLHF.

The V and J genes are TRBV28 and TRBJ1-2, with D unresolved. Germline CDR1 and CDR2: MDHEN and SYDVKM. V was shortened by 3 bases and J by 4 bases, with 12 bases between the two germline ends. The CDR3 extends over 14 amino acids. The CDR3 DNA sequence: TGTGCCAGCAGTTTTGATAGAAGGAGCTATGGCTACACCTTC. This sequence encodes CASSFDRRSYGYTF.

Written as DNA, the CDR3 is TGTGCCAGCAGTGAATATTCTCCCCTACAGGGGCCGCAAGAGACCCAGTACTTC. It specifies CASSEYSPLQGPQETQYF. V and J are TRBV25-1 and TRBJ2-5; TRBD1 matches at 7 bases. The V and J ends lost 0 bases and 2 bases, in that order; junction bases with no gene match: 12. Per the germline V gene, CDR1 is MGHDK and CDR2 is SYGVNS. The CDR3 extends over 18 amino acids.

CDR3: CAWMGPPGEYTEAFF. CDR3 coding DNA: TGTGCCTGGATGGGACCCCCAGGGGAATACACTGAAGCTTTCTTT. The chain links TRBV30 to TRBJ1-1, with TRBD1 as a possible D gene (6 bases). The CDR3 contains 15 residues. CDR1 and CDR2 (germline): GTSNPN, SVGIG (reference sequence). V dropped 4 bases and J dropped 3 bases, with 18 bases sitting between them.

This chain connects TRBV10-3 to TRBJ1-5, with D perhaps TRBD1 (6 bases). The CDR3 is 16 residues long. CDR1 is ENHRY, CDR2 SYGVKD, per germline. Trimming cost V 5 bases and J 0 bases, with 14 bases left between them. CDR3 loop: CAISSGTPDSNQPQHF. CDR3 coding DNA: TGTGCCATCAGTTCCGGGACACCAGATAGCAATCAGCCCCAGCATTTT.

The rearrangement links TRBV6-5 to TRBJ2-5, with a possible D match to TRBD1 (5 bases). The length of the CDR3 is 16 residues. Germline CDR1 and CDR2: MNHEY and SVGAGI. V lost 0 bases and J 1 base, leaving 12 bases between the germline ends. The CDR3 nucleotides read TGTGCCAGCAGTTACTCGATCTTCGACAGCCAAGAGACCCAGTACTTC. Encoded protein: CASSYSIFDSQETQYF.